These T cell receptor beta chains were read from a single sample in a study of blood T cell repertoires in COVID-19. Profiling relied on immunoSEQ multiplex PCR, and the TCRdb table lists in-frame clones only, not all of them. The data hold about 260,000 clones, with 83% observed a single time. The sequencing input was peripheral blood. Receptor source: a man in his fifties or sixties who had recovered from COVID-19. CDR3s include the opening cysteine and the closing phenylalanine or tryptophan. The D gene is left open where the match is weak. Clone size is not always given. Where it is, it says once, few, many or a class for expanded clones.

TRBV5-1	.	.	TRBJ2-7	TGCGCCAGCAGCTTGGATGGACTGGGCTACGAGCAGTACTTC	CASSLDGLGYEQYF
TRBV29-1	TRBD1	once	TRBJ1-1	TGCAGCGTTGGGACAGGGTTTATGGTCACTGAAGCTTTCTTT	CSVGTGFMVTEAFF
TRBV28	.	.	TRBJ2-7	TGTGCCAGCAGTTCCCCTCGGTTCGAGCAGTACTTC	CASSSPRFEQYF
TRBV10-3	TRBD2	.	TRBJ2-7	TGTGCCATCAGTGATCCCCGGGAGGGCCTTTCCCAGCAGTACTTC	CAISDPREGLSQQYF
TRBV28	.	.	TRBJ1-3	TGTGCCAGCAGCAACCGAAGGACACTTTTCTCTGGAAACACCATATATTTT	CASSNRRTLFSGNTIYF
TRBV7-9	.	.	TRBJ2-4	TGTGCCAGCAGCCCCAGGGGTGGCAAAAACATTCAGTACTTC	CASSPRGGKNIQYF
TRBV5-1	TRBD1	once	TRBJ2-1	TGCGCCAGCAGCGGCCTGGCAGGGACAGGGGGTCATGAGCAGTTCTTC	CASSGLAGTGGHEQFF
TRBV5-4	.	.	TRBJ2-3	TGTGCCAGCAGCCCCAGCGGGACAGATACGCAGTATTTT	CASSPSGTDTQYF
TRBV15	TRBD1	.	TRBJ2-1	TGTGCCACCAGAATAGACAGGGGAGGATACAATGAGCAGTTCTTC	CATRIDRGGYNEQFF
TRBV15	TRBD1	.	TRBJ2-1	TGTGCCACCAGCAGCCAAGGGACAGGGGCCGATGAGCAGTTCTTC	CATSSQGTGADEQFF
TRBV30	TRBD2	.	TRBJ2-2	TGTGCCTGGACCCGATGGGGGGGGACCGGGGAGCTGTTTTTT	CAWTRWGGTGELFF
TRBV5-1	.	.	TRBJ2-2	TGCGCCAGCAGCCCTTCAGGGCAGGGAAACACCGGGGAGCTGTTTTTT	CASSPSGQGNTGELFF
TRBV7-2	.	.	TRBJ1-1	TGTGCCAGCAGCCTACCCCTCACCTTTTCTCCTGAAGCTTTCTTT	CASSLPLTFSPEAFF
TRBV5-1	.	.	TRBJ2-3	TGCGCCAGCAGGGCTAGCCTAACAGATACGCAGTATTTT	CASRASLTDTQYF
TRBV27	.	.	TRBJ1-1	TGTGCCAGCAGTTACGGGGGTGCCACTGAAGCTTTCTTT	CASSYGGATEAFF
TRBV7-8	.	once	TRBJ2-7	TGTGCCAGCAGCTTAGCGGACAAGGAAATCTACGAGCAGTACTTC	CASSLADKEIYEQYF
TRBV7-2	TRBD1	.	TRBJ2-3	TGTGCCAGCAGCACACGACAGGGGGTGGATACGCAGTATTTT	CASSTRQGVDTQYF
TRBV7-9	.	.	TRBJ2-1	TGTGCCAGCAGCTTAGTGACAGGGAGGAGAAATGAGCAGTTCTTC	CASSLVTGRRNEQFF
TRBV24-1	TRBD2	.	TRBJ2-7	TGTGCCACCAGTGATGAGCGGGAGGATACCTACGAGCAGTACTTC	CATSDEREDTYEQYF
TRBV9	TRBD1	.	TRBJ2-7	TGTGCCAGCAGCGCGGGGACAGGGGGTTACGAGCAGTACTTC	CASSAGTGGYEQYF
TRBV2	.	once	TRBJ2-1	TGTGGACCCGGGGAGCAGTTCTTC	CGPGEQFF
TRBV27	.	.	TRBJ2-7	TGTGCCAGCAGTTTATCCTTCGGCGGGCACGAGCAGTACTTC	CASSLSFGGHEQYF
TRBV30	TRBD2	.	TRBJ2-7	TGTGCCTGCCGTTCTAGGACTAGCGGGAATACCGCGTACTTC	CACRSRTSGNTAYF
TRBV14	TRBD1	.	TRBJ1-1	TGTGCCAGCAGCCGCCACAGGGGCGTCGGCACTGAAGCTTTCTTT	CASSRHRGVGTEAFF
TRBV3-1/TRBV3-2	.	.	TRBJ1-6	TGTGCCAGCAGCCAAGTCTCTTCACCCCTCCACTTT	CASSQVSSPLHF
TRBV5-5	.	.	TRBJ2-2	TGTGCCAGCAGTCCTAGCTCGAACACCGGGGAGCTGTTTTTT	CASSPSSNTGELFF
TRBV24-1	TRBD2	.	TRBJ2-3	TGTGCCACCAGTGACCCCGGGACTAGGGCGCAGTATTTT	CATSDPGTRAQYF
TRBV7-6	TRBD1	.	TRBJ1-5	TGTGCCAGCAGCTTAACAGGGGGTTTCGGTCAGCCCCAGCATTTT	CASSLTGGFGQPQHF
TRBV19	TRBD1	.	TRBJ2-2	TGTGCCAGTAGTAAAGGACAGGGGTCGAACACCGGGGAGCTGTTTTTT	CASSKGQGSNTGELFF
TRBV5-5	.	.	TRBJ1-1	TGTGCCAGCAGCTTCGGGTCTCAGGGATGGACTGAAGCTTTCTTT	CASSFGSQGWTEAFF
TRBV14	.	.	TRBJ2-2	TGTGCCAGCACCCTAGGAGGGACCGGGGAGCTGTTTTTT	CASTLGGTGELFF
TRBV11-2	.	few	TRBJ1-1	TGTGCCAGCAGCCGTATAACAGGGAAGGTCGCTGAAGCTTTCTTT	CASSRITGKVAEAFF
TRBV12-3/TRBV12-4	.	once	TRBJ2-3	TGTGCCAGCAAACAGACTAGTGCAGATACGCAGTATTTT	CASKQTSADTQYF
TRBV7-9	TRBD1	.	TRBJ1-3	TGTGCCAGCAGCCGTCCCGGGACAGGGGCTGGAAACACCATATATTTT	CASSRPGTGAGNTIYF
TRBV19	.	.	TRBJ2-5	TGTGCCAGTAGTATAGGGCAGGGCAAAAGGGAGACCCAGTACTTC	CASSIGQGKRETQYF
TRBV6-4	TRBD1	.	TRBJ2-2	TGTGCCAGCAGAATAGAGGGGGCCTCCGGGGAGCTGTTTTTT	CASRIEGASGELFF
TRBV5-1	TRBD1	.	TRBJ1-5	TGCGCCAGCAGCTTGTACAGGGGTCAGCCCCAGCATTTT	CASSLYRGQPQHF
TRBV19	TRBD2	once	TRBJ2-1	TGTGCCAGTAGCCCAGGACTAGCGTCCAATGAGCAGTTCTTC	CASSPGLASNEQFF
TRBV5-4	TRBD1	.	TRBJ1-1	TGTGCCAGCAACGACAGGGGAGGAACTGAAGCTTTCTTT	CASNDRGGTEAFF
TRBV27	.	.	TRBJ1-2	TGTGCCAGCAGTAGAGGGTATGGCTACACCTTC	CASSRGYGYTF
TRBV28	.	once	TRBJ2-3	TGTGCCAGCAGGACGACAGGGAGGCGCTCAGATACGCAGTATTTT	CASRTTGRRSDTQYF
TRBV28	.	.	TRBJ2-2	TGTGCCAGCAGTTTCGGGGTTGCCGGGGAGCTGTTTTTT	CASSFGVAGELFF
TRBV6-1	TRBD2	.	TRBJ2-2	TGTGCCAGCAGGGAACTAGCGGGAGGGCCCCTCGGCACCGGGGAGCTGTTTTTT	CASRELAGGPLGTGELFF
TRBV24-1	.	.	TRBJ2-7	TGTGCCACCAGTGATGTTAGATCCCGGAGCCACTACGAGCAGTACTTC	CATSDVRSRSHYEQYF
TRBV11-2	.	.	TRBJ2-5	TGTGCCAGCAGCTTAAGGATGGAACAAGACTTTGAGACCCAGTACTTC	CASSLRMEQDFETQYF
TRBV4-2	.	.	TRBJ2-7	TGTGCCAGCAGCCAAGGGGACTCCTCCTACGAGCAGTACTTC	CASSQGDSSYEQYF
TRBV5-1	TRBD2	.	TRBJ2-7	TGCGCCAGCAGCCCCGTAGCGGGAGGGCGATCCTACGAGCAGTACTTC	CASSPVAGGRSYEQYF
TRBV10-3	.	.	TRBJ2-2	TGTGCCATCAGTGAGAGGGGTTTGGCGAACACCGGGGAGCTGTTTTTT	CAISERGLANTGELFF
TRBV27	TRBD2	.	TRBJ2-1	TGTGCCAGCAGTTTTCTGGCGGGGGGCCGGGACAATGAGCAGTTCTTC	CASSFLAGGRDNEQFF
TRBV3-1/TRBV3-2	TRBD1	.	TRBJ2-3	TGTGCCAGCAGCCTCGTTGGGACAGGGATCGCAGATACGCAGTATTTT	CASSLVGTGIADTQYF
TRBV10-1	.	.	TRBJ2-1	TGCGCCAGCGCCAGGGAGGACAATGAGCAGTTCTTC	CASAREDNEQFF
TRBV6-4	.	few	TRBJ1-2	TGTGCCAGCAGTGCCCACGGGAGTAGTGTCCTTGGCTACACCTTC	CASSAHGSSVLGYTF
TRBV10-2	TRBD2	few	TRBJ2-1	TGCGCCAGCAACCGGGAGGGCCGCTATGAGCAGTTCTTC	CASNREGRYEQFF
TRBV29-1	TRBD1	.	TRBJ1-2	TGCAGCGTGGGGACAGGGGACCTGGGCGGCTACACCTTC	CSVGTGDLGGYTF
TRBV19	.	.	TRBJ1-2	TGTGCCAGTAGCGGCAGGGGATCTAACTATGGCTACACCTTC	CASSGRGSNYGYTF